This T cell receptor (beta chain) was identified during a study of cytomegalovirus exposure and HLA in healthy donors. The primer mix had 60 Vbeta and 13 Jbeta primers. Sequenced by immunoSEQ multiplex PCR; TCRdb stores in-frame clones only, minus some. The sample includes more than 95,000 clones, roughly 74% of them seen just once. V was clipped by 3 bases and J by 8 bases, with 16 bases between them. This CDR3 contains 15 residues. Germline CDR1 and CDR2: KGHSH and LQKENI. The receptor comes from a female donor in good health and CMV-seropositive. The specimen sequenced was PBMCs. J is TRBJ1-4 and V is TRBV18; D remains ambiguous. The CDR3 coding sequence is TGTGCCAGCTCACCCTGGGCCTCAAGTGACGAAAAACTGTTTTTT. The encoded protein is CASSPWASSDEKLFF.